This entry features one TCR beta chain sequence. What it binds is not known. Germline V gene lookup returns CDR1 SGHTA and CDR2 FQGNSA. This CDR3 has 16 amino acids. The ends were cut back, 3 bases at V and 7 bases at J, with 22 bases in the middle. The data derive from a study of OX40 agonist ivuxolimab in advanced cancers. Study overall: The diagnoses of dose-escalation patients were hepatocellular carcinoma, melanoma, renal cell or head and neck cancer. Partial responses were achieved by three patients, one with hepatocellular carcinoma and two with cutaneous melanoma.

Notes on the study in general: Fewer expanded clones were found on average in CD4+ than in CD8+ T cells.

Here immunoSEQ multiplex PCR was the method, and the copy in TCRdb shows in-frame clones only, minus some. Among approximately 90,000 clones listed, about 90% were seen once. This chain uses TRBV7-2 with TRBJ2-7; maybe TRBD2 (7 bases). The sequence came from an adult with an advanced solid tumor such as melanoma, head and neck, liver or kidney cancer. The sequencing used CD4+ or CD8+ T cells sorted from blood, collected in a trial of the OX40 agonist ivuxolimab. CDR3 coding DNA: TGTGCCAGCAGCTTGGCCCCGGGGGGCGGGGGTTTGGAGCAGTACTTC. Translating it yields CASSLAPGGGGLEQYF.